This T cell receptor beta chain was recorded in a study of response to subunit inactivated influenza vaccine. Regarding the study as a whole: Each seasonal influenza vaccination recruits few new T cells, the authors suggested.

Each CDR3 protein is one row after TCRdb ran MiXCR on the RT-PCR reads. The sample contains 500,000 or so distinct CDR3 sequences, 16% of which appear only once. Of note for this clonotype: What it binds is unknown.

This CDR3 spans 13 amino acids. CDR1 SQVTM and CDR2 ANQGSEA come from the germline V gene. Trimming cost V 8 bases and J 2 bases, with 15 bases left between them. Sequencing used CD4+ T cells sorted from PBMCs, obtained around 2 years after vaccination. The J gene is TRBJ2-5, the V gene TRBV29-1, with D perhaps matching TRBD2 (7 bases). This receptor was obtained from a man aged 50 to 75 who received an inactivated influenza vaccine. The CDR3 nucleotides read TGCAGCATTGGGGGGGCCCCTCAAGAGACCCAGTACTTC. Translating gives CSIGGAPQETQYF.